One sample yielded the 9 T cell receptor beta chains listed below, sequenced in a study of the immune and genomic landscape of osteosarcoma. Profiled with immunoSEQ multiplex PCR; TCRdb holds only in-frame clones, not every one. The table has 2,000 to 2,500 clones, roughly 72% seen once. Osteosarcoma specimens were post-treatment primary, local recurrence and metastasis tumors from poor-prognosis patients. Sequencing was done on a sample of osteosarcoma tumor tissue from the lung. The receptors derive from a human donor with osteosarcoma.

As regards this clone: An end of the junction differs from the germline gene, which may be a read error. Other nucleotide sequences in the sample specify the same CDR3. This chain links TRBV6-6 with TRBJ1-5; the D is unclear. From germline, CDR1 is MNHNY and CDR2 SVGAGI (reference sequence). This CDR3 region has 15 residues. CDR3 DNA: TGCGCCAGCAGTCCCGGGGAGGTAAATAATCAGCCCCAGCATTTT. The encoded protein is CASSPGEVNNQPQHF.

As DNA, the CDR3 is TGTGCCAGCAGCGCAGTCGTATCTCAGCCCCAGCATTTT. Protein sequence: CASSAVVSQPQHF. The rearrangement uses TRBV7-2 and TRBJ1-5, with D hard to call. The CDR3 spans 13 residues. V lost 5 bases to trimming and J lost 6 bases, with 11 bases between them. CDR1 SGHTA and CDR2 FQGNSA come from the germline V gene.

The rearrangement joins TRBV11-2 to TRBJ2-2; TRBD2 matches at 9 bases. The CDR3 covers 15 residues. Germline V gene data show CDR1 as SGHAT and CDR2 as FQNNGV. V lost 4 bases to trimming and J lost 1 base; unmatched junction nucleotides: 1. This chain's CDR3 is CASSSLAGNTGELFF. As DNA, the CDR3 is TGTGCCAGCAGCTCACTAGCGGGGAACACCGGGGAGCTGTTTTTT.

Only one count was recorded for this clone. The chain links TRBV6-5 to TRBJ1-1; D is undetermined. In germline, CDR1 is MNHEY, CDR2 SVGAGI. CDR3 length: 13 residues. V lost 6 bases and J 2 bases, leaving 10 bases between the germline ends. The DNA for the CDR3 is TGTGCCAGCAGCCTAAGAGGTAACACTGAAGCTTTCTTT. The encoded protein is CASSLRGNTEAFF.

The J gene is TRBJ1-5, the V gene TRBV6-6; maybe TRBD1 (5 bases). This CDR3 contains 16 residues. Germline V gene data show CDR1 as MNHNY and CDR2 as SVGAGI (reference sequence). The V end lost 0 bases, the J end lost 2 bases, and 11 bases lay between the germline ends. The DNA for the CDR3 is TGTGCCAGCAGTTACTCATTGACAGCGGGCAATCAGCCCCAGCATTTT. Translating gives CASSYSLTAGNQPQHF.

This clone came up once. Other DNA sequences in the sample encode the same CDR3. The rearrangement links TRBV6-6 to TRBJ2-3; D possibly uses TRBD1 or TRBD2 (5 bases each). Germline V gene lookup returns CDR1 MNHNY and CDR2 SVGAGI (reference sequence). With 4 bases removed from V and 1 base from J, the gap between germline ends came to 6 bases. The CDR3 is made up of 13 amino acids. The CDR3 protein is CASSSGRTDTQYF. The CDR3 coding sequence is TGTGCCAGCAGTTCGGGGCGCACAGATACGCAGTATTTT.

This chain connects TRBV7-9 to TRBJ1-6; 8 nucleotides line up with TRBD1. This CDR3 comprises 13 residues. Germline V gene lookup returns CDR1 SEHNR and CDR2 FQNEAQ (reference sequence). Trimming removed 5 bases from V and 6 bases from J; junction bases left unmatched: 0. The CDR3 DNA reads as TGTGCCAGCAGCACAGGGGGTAATTCACCCCTCCACTTT. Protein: CASSTGGNSPLHF.

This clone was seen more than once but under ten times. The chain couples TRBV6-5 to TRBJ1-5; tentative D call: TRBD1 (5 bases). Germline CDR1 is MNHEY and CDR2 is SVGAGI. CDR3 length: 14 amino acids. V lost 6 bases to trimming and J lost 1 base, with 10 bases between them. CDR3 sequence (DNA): TGTGCCAGCAGGCCCGGGGGGAGCAATCAGCCCCAGCATTTT. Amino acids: CASRPGGSNQPQHF.

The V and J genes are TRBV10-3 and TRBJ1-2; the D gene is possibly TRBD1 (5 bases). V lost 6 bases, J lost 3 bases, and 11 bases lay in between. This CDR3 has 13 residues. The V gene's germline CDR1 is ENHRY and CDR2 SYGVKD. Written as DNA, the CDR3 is TGTGCCATCAGCCCGACAGAGGACTATGGCTACACCTTC. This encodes CAISPTEDYGYTF.